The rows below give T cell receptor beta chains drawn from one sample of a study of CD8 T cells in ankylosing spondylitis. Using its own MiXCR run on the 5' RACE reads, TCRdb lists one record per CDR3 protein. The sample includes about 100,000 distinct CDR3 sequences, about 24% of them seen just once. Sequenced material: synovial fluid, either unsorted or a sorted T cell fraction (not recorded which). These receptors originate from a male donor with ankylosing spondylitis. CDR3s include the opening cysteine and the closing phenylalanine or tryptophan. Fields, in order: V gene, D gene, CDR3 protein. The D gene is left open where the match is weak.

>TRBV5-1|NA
CASSTTRSEAYEQYF
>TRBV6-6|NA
CASSYGQKETQYF
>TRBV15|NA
CATSRERGSLETQYF
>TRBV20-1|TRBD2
CSARDPGGGTGELFF
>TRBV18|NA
CASSPQVSGANVLTF
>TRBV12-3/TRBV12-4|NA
CASGPAGLAKNIQYF
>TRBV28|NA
CASSLLTNYGYTF
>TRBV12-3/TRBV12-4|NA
CASRENTEAFF
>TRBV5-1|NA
CASSLEPRDLAYEQYF
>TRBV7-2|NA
CASSLVGLRTDTQYF
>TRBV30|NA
CAWHADYGYTF
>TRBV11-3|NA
CASSLGLDRDTQYF
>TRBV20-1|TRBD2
CSARDHEREWSDTQYF
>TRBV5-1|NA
CASSLAGARNQPQHF
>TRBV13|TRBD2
CASSLVAGDTDTQYF
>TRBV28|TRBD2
CASSLHSSGRAGETQYF
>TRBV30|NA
CAWSKGQAQTDQPQHF
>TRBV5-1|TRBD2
CASSNTGLAGEQFF
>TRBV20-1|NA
CSAREGTASYEQYF
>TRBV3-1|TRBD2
CASRTSGKLTDTQYF
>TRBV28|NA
CASSTVGGSGHNEQFF
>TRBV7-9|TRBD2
CASSLALPLGTSNEQFF
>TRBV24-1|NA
CATSDTTGRSYNEQFF
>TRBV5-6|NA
CASSSDWSSYNEQFF
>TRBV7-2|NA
CASSSGTPNYGYTF
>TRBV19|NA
CATRGDYGYTF
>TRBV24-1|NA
CATSDKGGSGANVLTF
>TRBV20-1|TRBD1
CSAKGGRRHTEAFF
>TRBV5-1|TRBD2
CASSLRQTTSGEYNEQFF
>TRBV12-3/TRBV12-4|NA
CASNSRAPLTGELFF
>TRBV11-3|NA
CASSRTSSGELFF
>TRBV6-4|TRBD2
CASSDTSGSSDEQFF
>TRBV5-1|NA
CASSRGPGDEQFF
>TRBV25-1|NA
CASGGRTANQPQHF
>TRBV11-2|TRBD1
CASSSTGTVYNEQFF
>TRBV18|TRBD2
CASSQLSGSSYNEQFF
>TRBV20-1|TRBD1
CSARDRDRAFVGTEAFF
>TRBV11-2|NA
CASSSFSTGSYEQYF
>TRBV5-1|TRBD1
CASSLTGFTGELFF
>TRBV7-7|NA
CASSLSHGGETQYF
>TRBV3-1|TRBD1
CASSPTPGTGHTEAFF
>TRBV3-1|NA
CASSQGRGSYEQYF
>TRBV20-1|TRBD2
CSALRLSGRSEQFF
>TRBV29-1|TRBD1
CSVSGTGGRNTEAFF
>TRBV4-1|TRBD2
CASSRELAGSTDTQYF
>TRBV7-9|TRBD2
CASSPQREGPEQFF
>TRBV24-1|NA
CATSDLNRELFF
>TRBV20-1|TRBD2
CSARLAGYTDTQYF
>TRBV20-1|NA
CSARKKEQFF
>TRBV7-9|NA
CASSLGSDNEQFF
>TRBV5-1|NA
CASSLEGSSPDTQYF
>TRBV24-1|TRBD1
CATSDWTGAKPQHF
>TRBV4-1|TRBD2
CASSQVASGMDTGELFF
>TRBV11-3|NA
CASSSGTLSSSFF